Listed below are T cell receptor beta chains from one sample, sequenced in a study of technical replicates of blood from a few donors. Assay: immunoSEQ multiplex PCR; the TCRdb copy retains only in-frame clones and omits some. The sample lists around 72,000 clones; 85% to 95% were seen once. The sample taken for sequencing was T cells isolated from PBMCs. Every receptor here comes from a human donor in good health. The CDR3 runs from the conserved cysteine through the conserved F or W. Each record gives: V gene, CDR3 protein.

v_gene: TRBV27
CDR3aa: CASSQNRRENNEQFF

v_gene: TRBV6-5
CDR3aa: CASSYMVGLNTEAFF

v_gene: TRBV15
CDR3aa: CATSGGHLDGSYGYTF

v_gene: TRBV7-6
CDR3aa: CASSSTGNTEAFF

v_gene: TRBV6-5
CDR3aa: CASSYTHGVPYEQYF

v_gene: TRBV7-9
CDR3aa: CASSLEGFGTIYF

v_gene: TRBV6-5
CDR3aa: CASGVSGYNEQFF

v_gene: TRBV5-6
CDR3aa: CASSWDRDVRGYTF

v_gene: TRBV9
CDR3aa: CASSVGLASDEQFF

v_gene: TRBV27
CDR3aa: CASSSSGTGGADTQYF